What follows are 24 T cell receptor beta chains derived from one specimen sequenced in a study of lymphopenia after photon versus proton radiotherapy. TCRdb's copy holds only in-frame clones and misses some; the assay was immunoSEQ multiplex PCR. The sample records roughly 76,000 clones, under 95% being singletons. The sample consisted of peripheral blood, taken from a patient treated with photon-based radiotherapy. The receptors were gathered from a woman aged 35 to 49 with cholangiocarcinoma.

The chain carries TRBV6-1 and TRBJ1-3; no reliable D call. The germline CDR1 and CDR2 sequences are MNHNS and SASEGT. Trimming stripped 1 base from V and 2 bases from J, with 9 bases between. The CDR3 sequence is 15 residues long. Here the CDR3 DNA reads TGTGCCAGCAGTGAAGAGGGCCGAACTGGAAACACCATATATTTT. Encoded protein: CASSEEGRTGNTIYF.

The chain couples TRBV7-2 to TRBJ2-7; D is uncertain. The ends were cut back, 3 bases at V and 6 bases at J, with 6 bases in the middle. This CDR3 is built from 11 residues. Germline V lookup: CDR1 SGHTA, CDR2 FQGNSA. CDR3 in DNA: TGTGCCAGCAGCTTCCTTGGCGAGCAGTACTTC. This encodes CASSFLGEQYF.

The CDR3 spells CASTPGQIGKLFF. CDR3 nucleotides: TGTGCCAGCACTCCGGGACAGATAGGAAAACTGTTTTTT. The chain joins TRBV28 to TRBJ1-4, with 7 bases that match TRBD1. CDR3 size: 13 residues. V dropped 7 bases and J dropped 10; count of bases not matched to a gene: 9. Germline V gene data show CDR1 as MDHEN and CDR2 as SYDVKM.

The chain links TRBV5-1 to TRBJ2-7, with 10 bases that match TRBD1. The ends lost 1 base at V and 6 bases at J; junction bases unmatched: 4. From germline, CDR1 is SGHRS and CDR2 YFSETQ. The CDR3 length is 14 residues. The CDR3 loop reads CASSLPDRGLEQYF. The CDR3 bases are TGCGCCAGCAGCTTGCCCGACAGGGGGCTCGAGCAGTACTTC.

V is TRBV30 and J is TRBJ1-1; no reliable D call. This CDR3 has 17 amino acids. Germline values: CDR1 GTSNPN, CDR2 SVGIG (reference sequence). Deletions cut 1 base from V and 0 bases from J, with 18 bases between. The CDR3 sequence: CAWSGPGGPGMNTEAFF. CDR3 nucleotide sequence: TGTGCCTGGAGTGGTCCCGGCGGCCCGGGGATGAACACTGAAGCTTTCTTT.

Here the CDR3 reads CASSLGSFTGELFF. CDR3 in DNA: TGTGCCAGCAGCCTCGGGAGCTTCACCGGGGAGCTGTTTTTT. This rearrangement joins TRBV11-3 to TRBJ2-2; D may be TRBD2 (6 bases). CDR1 and CDR2 (germline): SGHNT, YENEEA. The CDR3 has 14 residues. V lost 5 bases and J 4 bases, leaving 11 bases between the germline ends. The full variable domain, with the rest looked up from reference TRBV11-3 and TRBJ2-2, is EAGVVQSPRYKIIEKKQPVAFWCNPISGHNTLYWYLQNLGQGPELLIRYENEEAVDDSQLPKDRFSAERLKGVDSTLKIQPAELGDSAVYLCASSLGSFTGELFFGEGSRLTVL.

In this sample, this clone turned up once. The chain uses TRBV4-1 and TRBJ2-2; maybe TRBD1 (6 bases). Trimming took off 4 bases at V and 1 base at J, with 7 bases between the two ends. This CDR3 spans 14 amino acids. Germline V gene lookup returns CDR1 MGHRA and CDR2 YSYEKL. The CDR3 loop is CASSLQGNTGELFF. CDR3 DNA sequence: TGCGCCAGCAGCCTACAGGGGAACACCGGGGAGCTGTTTTTT.

The J gene is TRBJ2-1, the V gene TRBV5-1; 11 bases match TRBD1. This CDR3 has 15 residues. CDR1 and CDR2 (germline): SGHRS, YFSETQ. V lost 5 bases to trimming and J lost 4 bases; unmatched junction nucleotides: 5. The CDR3 DNA reads TGCGCCAGCAGTTCCAGGGACAGGGGGTACAATGAGCAGTTCTTC. As protein: CASSSRDRGYNEQFF.

This clone came up once. The rearrangement links TRBV5-5 to TRBJ1-3; D is undetermined. The CDR3 loop spans 15 amino acids. Germline values: CDR1 SGHKS, CDR2 YYEKEE (reference sequence). V lost 1 base and J 4 bases, leaving 12 bases between the germline ends. The CDR3 coding sequence is TGTGCCAGCAGCTTGAGAATGGCAACGGGAAACACCATATATTTT. Amino acid sequence: CASSLRMATGNTIYF.

V is TRBV11-2 and J is TRBJ2-7; possibly TRBD1 for D (5 bases). Germline V gene lookup returns CDR1 SGHAT and CDR2 FQNNGV. V lost 1 base to trimming and J lost 6 bases, with 10 bases between them. The CDR3 length is 13 residues. The DNA of the CDR3 is TGTGCCAGCAGCTTAGTTCCAGGGCCCGAGCAGTACTTC. It specifies CASSLVPGPEQYF.

The chain carries TRBV28 and TRBJ1-1; D is unresolved. This CDR3 spans 15 amino acids. CDR1 is MDHEN and CDR2 is SYDVKM in the germline V gene. V was clipped by 7 bases and J by 0 bases, with 15 bases between them. CDR3 coding DNA: TGTGCCAGCATTTATTCCGACCTTATGAACACTGAAGCTTTCTTT. Its translation: CASIYSDLMNTEAFF. The whole variable domain, remainder taken from reference TRBV28 and TRBJ1-1, is DVKVTQSSRYLVKRTGEKVFLECVQDMDHENMFWYRQDPGLGLRLIYFSYDVKMKEKGDIPEGYSVSREKKERFSLILESASTNQTSMYLCASIYSDLMNTEAFFGQGTRLTVV.

This chain links TRBV7-9 with TRBJ2-3; a weak D match, TRBD1 (5 bases). V was cut by 3 bases and J by 2 bases, with 21 bases left in between. The CDR3 sequence is 18 residues long. The germline V gene has CDR1 SEHNR and CDR2 FQNEAQ (reference sequence). The CDR3, as DNA: TGTGCCAGCAGCTTTTTCGCCCTGAGGACAATTTCCACAGATACGCAGTATTTT. It translates to CASSFFALRTISTDTQYF.

The V call is TRBV4-3, the J call TRBJ1-2, with D possibly matching TRBD1 (5 bases). Trimming took 1 base from V and 4 from J, leaving 16 bases between them. The CDR3 runs to 16 residues. CDR1 and CDR2 (germline): LGHNA, YSLEER. The CDR3 here is CASSQGDGSIGYGYTF. CDR3 sequence (DNA): TGCGCCAGCAGCCAAGGGGACGGATCCATCGGCTATGGCTACACCTTC.

The chain links TRBV30 to TRBJ1-1; tentative D call: TRBD1 (5 bases). V was shortened by 5 bases and J by 1 base, with 11 bases between the two germline ends. CDR3 size: 13 residues. Germline V CDR1 and CDR2: GTSNPN, SVGIG (reference sequence). The CDR3 spells CAWAHTGNTEAFF. The CDR3 coding sequence is TGTGCCTGGGCTCATACAGGGAACACTGAAGCTTTCTTT.

This clone was seen once. The rearrangement joins TRBV2 to TRBJ2-4; TRBD1 matches 7 bases. V was pared by 6 bases and J by 9 bases, with 5 bases of the junction left unmatched. Germline values: CDR1 SNHLY, CDR2 FYNNEI. The CDR3 has 12 residues. The CDR3 DNA is TGTGCCAGCAGAGACAGGGTTTTCATTCAGTACTTC. Its translation is CASRDRVFIQYF.

The chain couples TRBV7-2 to TRBJ2-2, with 11 positions matching TRBD2. The germline gives CDR1 SGHTA, CDR2 FQGNSA. There are 17 residues in the CDR3. Trimming removed 4 bases from V and 6 bases from J; junction bases left unmatched: 10. The CDR3 nucleotides are TGTGCCAGCAGCTCCTCTTTAGCGGGAGGGTTGGCCGGGGAGCTGTTTTTT. Translation: CASSSSLAGGLAGELFF.

The chain links TRBV5-6 to TRBJ1-2, with 8 bases fitting TRBD1. The CDR3 runs to 15 residues. The V gene's germline CDR1 is SGHDT and CDR2 YYEEEE. The ends lost 2 bases at V and 6 bases at J; junction bases unmatched: 9. For the CDR3, the DNA is TGTGCCAGCAGCTTCCTAGGACAGGGTCGTAATGGCTACACCTTC. As protein: CASSFLGQGRNGYTF.

The CDR3 sequence is CASTPSGSQETQYF. CDR3 coding DNA: TGTGCCAGCACCCCCAGCGGGAGTCAAGAGACCCAGTACTTC. The chain uses TRBV9 and TRBJ2-5; 8 nucleotides agree with TRBD2. The J segment lost 2 bases and the V segment lost 6 bases, leaving 6 bases of the junction unmatched. Per germline, CDR1 SGDLS and CDR2 YYNGEE. The CDR3 length is 14 residues.

This clone showed up just once. The J gene is TRBJ1-4, the V gene TRBV5-4, with D perhaps TRBD1 (5 bases). The CDR3 extends over 13 amino acids. Germline V lookup: CDR1 SGHNT, CDR2 YYREEE (reference sequence). Trimming cost V 0 bases and J 8 bases, with 8 bases left between them. DNA for the CDR3: TGTGCCAGCAGCTTGGATCCAGGGGAAAAACTGTTTTTT. Protein sequence: CASSLDPGEKLFF.

The rearrangement joins TRBV27 to TRBJ2-6; 8 nucleotides align to TRBD2. The CDR3 totals 17 residues. The germline V gene has CDR1 MNHEY and CDR2 SMNVEV (reference sequence). Here the CDR3 DNA reads TGTGCTATCGGGCGGGAGGAAGGCTCCGGCGGGGCCAACGTCCTGACTTTC. Its translation is CAIGREEGSGGANVLTF.

This clone was recorded once. V usage is TRBV6-5 and J usage is TRBJ2-2; D uncertain. V was clipped by 10 bases and J by 6 bases, with 12 bases between them. The CDR3 is 12 residues long. Looked up from germline, CDR1 is MNHEY and CDR2 is SVGAGI. This chain's CDR3 is CATSMTPGELFF. Written as DNA, the CDR3 is TGTGCCACTTCCATGACTCCCGGGGAGCTGTTTTTT.

This clone has just one count. CDR3 sequence: CASSDSGQPNEQFF. Written as DNA, the CDR3 is TGTGCCAGCAGTGACTCGGGGCAGCCCAATGAGCAGTTCTTC. This chain connects TRBV6-4 to TRBJ2-1; possibly TRBD1 for D (5 bases). V shed 0 bases and J shed 6 bases, with 9 bases lying between them. This CDR3 region has 14 residues. The germline V gene encodes CDR1 MRHNA and CDR2 SNTAGT.

V and J are TRBV19 and TRBJ1-4, with D possibly matching TRBD1 (6 bases). The V gene's germline CDR1 is LNHDA and CDR2 SQIVND (reference sequence). Between the trimmed V and J ends, which lost 4 bases and 5 bases, there was a span of 11 bases. The CDR3 consists of 14 residues. CDR3 bases: TGTGCCAGTAGTAGGTCAGGGGTAAATGAAAAACTGTTTTTT. Translation gives CASSRSGVNEKLFF.

This chain links TRBV5-1 with TRBJ1-2; unclear D gene. Germline V gene lookup returns CDR1 SGHRS and CDR2 YFSETQ. Between the trimmed V and J ends, which lost 4 bases and 6 bases, there was a span of 22 bases. The CDR3 is 16 residues long. The CDR3 spells CASSRYVEGGRDGYTF. CDR3 nucleotide sequence: TGCGCCAGCAGCCGTTATGTCGAGGGCGGTAGAGATGGCTACACCTTC.